Each of the 22 T cell receptor beta chains below was sequenced from the same sample in a study of cytotoxic CD8 clonotypes in ibrutinib-treated CLL. Some clones are missing from TCRdb's copy, which holds only in-frame ones; the method was immunoSEQ multiplex PCR. The profile shows about 29,000 clones, about 70% of them singletons. This specimen was PBMCs, taken after 36 months of ibrutinib treatment. Source of these receptors: a human donor with chronic lymphocytic leukemia.

This chain connects TRBV5-1 to TRBJ2-1; TRBD1 matches 8 bases. This CDR3 comprises 16 residues. Germline trimming cut 0 bases from V and 1 base from J; bases unmatched to any gene: 3. Germline CDR1 SGHRS, CDR2 YFSETQ. The CDR3 spells CASSLGDRGSYNEQFF. The CDR3, as DNA: TGCGCCAGCAGCTTGGGCGACAGGGGATCCTACAATGAGCAGTTCTTC.

This clone was recorded once. The chain joins TRBV20-1 to TRBJ2-1; tentatively, D is TRBD1 or TRBD2 (5 bases each). Between the trimmed V and J ends, which lost 7 bases and 10 bases, there was a span of 11 bases. Germline CDR1 DFQATT, CDR2 SNEGSKA (reference sequence). This CDR3 has 10 amino acids. CDR3 amino acids: CSVLRDEQFF. DNA for the CDR3: TGCAGTGTCCTCCGGGACGAGCAGTTCTTC.

The J gene is TRBJ2-7, the V gene TRBV14, with D possibly called TRBD1 or TRBD2 (5 bases each). Per the germline V gene, CDR1 is SGHDN and CDR2 is FVKESK. The V gene lost 4 bases and the J gene lost 5 bases, with 18 bases spanning the gap. The CDR3 extends over 15 amino acids. The CDR3 is CASSPDTGTRNEQYF. In nucleotides, the CDR3 is TGTGCCAGCAGCCCCGACACCGGGACGAGAAACGAGCAGTACTTC.

This chain joins TRBV5-6 and TRBJ2-3, with 12 bases lining up with TRBD2. CDR1 is SGHDT and CDR2 is YYEEEE in the germline V gene. V lost 4 bases, J lost 6 bases, and 12 bases stayed unmatched. This CDR3 has 17 amino acids. In DNA form, the CDR3 reads TGTGCCAGCAGCGCTCTGACTAGCGGGGGCTTTGTGGATACGCAGTATTTT. This gives the protein CASSALTSGGFVDTQYF.

The rearrangement joins TRBV6-1 to TRBJ2-7; a possible D gene is TRBD1 (6 bases). The germline CDR1 and CDR2 sequences are MNHNS and SASEGT. The CDR3 has 13 residues. The germline V and J ends were trimmed by 7 bases and 3 bases, with 13 bases remaining between them. For the CDR3, the DNA is TGTGCCAGCAAGGGACACATAAACTACGAGCAGTACTTC. Its protein is CASKGHINYEQYF.

V gene TRBV18 combines with J gene TRBJ1-3; D remains unclear. The germline V gene has CDR1 KGHSH and CDR2 LQKENI. This CDR3 contains 19 residues. Trimming took 0 bases from V and 2 from J, leaving 20 bases between them. The CDR3 region has the DNA TGTGCCAGCTCACCACCAAACCACCCTTTACTCTCGGCTGGAAACACCATATATTTT. It encodes CASSPPNHPLLSAGNTIYF.

V gene TRBV7-9 combines with J gene TRBJ1-5; D is uncertain. Between the trimmed V and J ends, which lost 5 bases and 7 bases, there was a span of 12 bases. This CDR3 has 13 amino acids. Germline lookup yields CDR1 SEHNR and CDR2 FQNEAQ (reference sequence). The CDR3 loop reads CASSREGWQPQHF. The CDR3 DNA reads as TGTGCCAGCAGCCGAGAAGGTTGGCAGCCCCAGCATTTT. Drawing the rest from reference TRBV7-9 and TRBJ1-5, the complete variable domain is DTGVSQNPRHKITKRGQNVTFRCDPISEHNRLYWYRQTLGQGPEFLTYFQNEAQLEKSRLLSDRFSAERPKGSFSTLEIQRTEQGDSAMYLCASSREGWQPQHFGDGTRLSIL.

V usage is TRBV7-3 and J usage is TRBJ2-1, with D perhaps TRBD2 (5 bases). Trimming stripped 6 bases from V and 12 bases from J, with 18 bases between. The germline gives CDR1 SGHTA, CDR2 FQGTGA. The CDR3 contains 13 residues. The CDR3 region has the DNA TGTGCCAGCAGTCCTGGACTGTCTACCTCGCAGTTCTTC. The encoded protein is CASSPGLSTSQFF.

This chain joins TRBV30 and TRBJ2-3, with TRBD2 matching 12 bases. CDR3 size: 15 residues. The junction had 6 bases not matched to a gene; V was cut back by 4 bases and J by 4 bases. CDR1 and CDR2 (germline): GTSNPN, SVGIG (reference sequence). The chain's CDR3 is CAWTPLAGGPDTQYF. The CDR3 region has the DNA TGTGCCTGGACCCCTCTAGCGGGGGGGCCAGATACGCAGTATTTT.

This clone was seen only once. The V call is TRBV4-1, the J call TRBJ1-3; D remains ambiguous. The CDR3 is 12 residues long. Germline CDR1 reads MGHRA; CDR2 reads YSYEKL. Trimming took off 2 bases at V and 4 bases at J, with 3 bases between the two ends. The CDR3 protein is CASSQLGNTIYF. Written as DNA, the CDR3 is TGCGCCAGCAGCCAATTGGGAAACACCATATATTTT.

V usage is TRBV5-1 and J usage is TRBJ2-3; no definite D call. The V end lost 2 bases, the J end lost 0 bases, and 7 bases lay between the germline ends. The CDR3 runs 14 residues. Germline V gene lookup returns CDR1 SGHRS and CDR2 YFSETQ. The CDR3 coding sequence is TGCGCCAGCAGCTTCAGCGAAAGCACAGATACGCAGTATTTT. Translating gives CASSFSESTDTQYF.

The table lists this clone with a count of one. The chain joins TRBV5-1 to TRBJ2-7; D is perhaps TRBD2 (5 bases). Trimming took 5 bases from V and 3 from J, leaving 15 bases between them. Germline loops: CDR1 SGHRS, CDR2 YFSETQ. The CDR3 spans 14 residues. The CDR3 sequence: CASRDRGSSYEQYF. As DNA, the CDR3 is TGCGCCAGCAGGGACCGGGGATCGAGCTACGAGCAGTACTTC. Filled out from reference TRBV5-1 and TRBJ2-7, the complete variable domain reads KAGVTQTPRYLIKTRGQQVTLSCSPISGHRSVSWYQQTPGQGLQFLFEYFSETQRNKGNFPGRFSGRQFSNSRSEMNVSTLELGDSALYLCASRDRGSSYEQYFGPGTRLTVT.

V usage is TRBV7-6 and J usage is TRBJ2-7; D is ambiguous. V lost 5 bases, J lost 5 bases, and 10 bases lay in between. CDR1 and CDR2 from the germline V gene are SGHVS and FNYEAQ. The CDR3 is 12 amino acids. CDR3: CASSPLAHEQYF. For the CDR3, the DNA is TGTGCCAGCAGCCCTCTGGCGCACGAGCAGTACTTC.

The DNA of the CDR3 is TGTGCCAGCAGGAACACAGGGGGCGGGGGGGAGCAGTACTTC. Its translation is CASRNTGGGGEQYF. The V call is TRBV6-5, the J call TRBJ2-7; TRBD1 is a possible D gene (9 bases). The V gene lost 6 bases and the J gene lost 7 bases, with 19 bases spanning the gap. In germline, CDR1 is MNHEY, CDR2 SVGAGI. The CDR3 sequence is 14 residues long.

The V call is TRBV27, the J call TRBJ1-1; D not certain. Germline values: CDR1 MNHEY, CDR2 SMNVEV (reference sequence). The CDR3 length is 15 residues. V lost 2 bases to trimming and J lost 0 bases, with 10 bases between them. The CDR3: CASSLRLGMNTEAFF. DNA of the CDR3: TGTGCCAGCAGTTTAAGACTGGGGATGAACACTGAAGCTTTCTTT.

This clone was seen once. CDR3 sequence reads: CASVGVDEQYF. Here the CDR3 DNA reads TGTGCCAGCGTGGGGGTCGACGAGCAGTACTTC. The V gene is TRBV5-6, the J gene TRBJ2-7, with D possibly called TRBD1 or TRBD2 (5 bases each). The CDR3 extends over 11 amino acids. CDR1 and CDR2 (germline): SGHDT, YYEEEE. V was shortened by 7 bases and J by 5 bases, with 10 bases between the two germline ends.

The chain employs TRBV6-5 and TRBJ1-2; a possible D gene is TRBD1 (5 bases). Germline V gives CDR1 MNHEY, CDR2 SVGAGI. V was shortened by 6 bases and J by 7 bases, with 15 bases between the two germline ends. The CDR3 spans 13 residues. DNA of the CDR3: TGTGCCAGCAGCCCGGGACTCTCGGGTGGCTACACCTTC. It translates to CASSPGLSGGYTF.

This clone was picked up one time. The chain combines TRBV6-4 with TRBJ2-7, with 9 positions matching TRBD1. The trim removed 5 bases at V and 1 base at J, leaving 3 bases unmatched. Germline CDR1 MRHNA, CDR2 SNTAGT. The CDR3 runs 14 residues. CDR3 sequence (DNA): TGTGCCAGCAGTCCAGGACAGGGGTCCTACGAGCAGTACTTC. This translates into CASSPGQGSYEQYF.

The chain links TRBV30 to TRBJ1-5, with D perhaps matching TRBD1 (5 bases). Trimming removed 1 base at V and 6 bases at J, with 13 bases between. This CDR3 contains 14 residues. The V gene's germline CDR1 is GTSNPN and CDR2 SVGIG (reference sequence). Written as DNA, the CDR3 is TGTGCCTGGAGTGAGCAGGGCTGGCTTCAGCCCCAGCATTTT. It specifies CAWSEQGWLQPQHF. The variable domain in full, with the rest retrieved from reference TRBV30 and TRBJ1-5, is SQTIHQWPATLVQPVGSPLSLECTVEGTSNPNLYWYRQAAGRGLQLLFYSVGIGQISSEVPQNLSASRPQDRQFILSSKKLLLSDSGFYLCAWSEQGWLQPQHFGDGTRLSIL.

The V gene is TRBV4-2, the J gene TRBJ1-4; D is uncertain. V lost 1 base and J lost 0, with 15 bases in between. CDR3 length equals 18 residues. CDR1 and CDR2 (germline): LGHNA, YNFKEQ. CDR3 DNA: TGTGCCAGCAGCCAAGTCGAGTCAACTATAGCAACTAATGAAAAACTGTTTTTT. Its protein is CASSQVESTIATNEKLFF.

The chain couples TRBV7-2 to TRBJ2-5, with a possible D match to TRBD2 (6 bases). Germline V gene data show CDR1 as SGHTA and CDR2 as FQGNSA. Trimming took off 5 bases at V and 4 bases at J, with 14 bases between the two ends. The CDR3 runs to 14 residues. CDR3: CASSPGLGSETQYF. Here the CDR3 DNA reads TGTGCCAGCAGCCCGGGACTGGGGTCAGAGACCCAGTACTTC. Looking up the rest from reference TRBV7-2 and TRBJ2-5 gives the full variable domain: GAGVSQSPSNKVTEKGKDVELRCDPISGHTALYWYRQSLGQGLEFLIYFQGNSAPDKSGLPSDRFSAERTGGSVSTLTIQRTQQEDSAVYLCASSPGLGSETQYFGPGTRLLVL.

In this sample, this clone turned up a few times. The chain combines TRBV5-1 with TRBJ1-2; D is possibly TRBD1 (6 bases). V lost 3 bases and J 8 bases, leaving 17 bases between the germline ends. The CDR3 length is 14 residues. Per the germline V gene, CDR1 is SGHRS and CDR2 is YFSETQ. CDR3 nucleotides: TGCGCCAGCAGCTGGGCACAGGGAATTGGGGGCTACACCTTC. It yields the protein CASSWAQGIGGYTF.